The present entry profiles one T cell receptor (beta chain) with its context. Per the original methods: Amplification from reference gene primers served as the basis for estimated nucleated cell counts. Sequencing used immunoSEQ multiplex PCR; TCRdb keeps in-frame clones, though not all of them. V, J and clone size reflect that table, while D and trimming were determined from the DNA. The repertoire holds approximately 250,000 clones, with roughly 86% as singletons. CDR1 and CDR2 from the germline V gene are SGHNT and YENEEA. There are 13 residues in the CDR3. The V and J ends lost 3 bases and 12 bases respectively, with 15 bases between them. The record originates from a study of blood T cell repertoires in COVID-19. Study details: Some COVID-19 samples were acute and others convalescent; all came from the United States, Italy and Spain. PBMCs, B-cell-depleted T cells, or T cells provided the cDNA or gDNA that made up the material.

The sequenced material came from peripheral blood. The V call is TRBV11-3, the J call TRBJ2-1; D may be TRBD2 (5 bases). This receptor was taken from a man in his forties or fifties with acute or convalescent COVID-19. CDR3 in DNA: TGTGCCAGCAGCTTTTCGGACTCCGCTCGGCAGTTCTTC. It is translated as CASSFSDSARQFF.